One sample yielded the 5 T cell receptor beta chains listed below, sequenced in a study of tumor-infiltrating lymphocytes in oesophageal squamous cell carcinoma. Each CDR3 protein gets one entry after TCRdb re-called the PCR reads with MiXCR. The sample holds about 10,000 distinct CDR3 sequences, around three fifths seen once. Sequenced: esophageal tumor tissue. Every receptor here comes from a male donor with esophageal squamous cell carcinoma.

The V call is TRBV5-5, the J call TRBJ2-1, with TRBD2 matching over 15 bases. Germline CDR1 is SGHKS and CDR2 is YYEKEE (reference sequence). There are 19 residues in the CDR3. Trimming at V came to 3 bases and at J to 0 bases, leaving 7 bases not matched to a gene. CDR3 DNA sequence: TGTGCCAGCAGCTCCCGGGGACTAGCGGGAGGTGTCTCCTACAATGAGCAGTTCTTC. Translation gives CASSSRGLAGGVSYNEQFF.

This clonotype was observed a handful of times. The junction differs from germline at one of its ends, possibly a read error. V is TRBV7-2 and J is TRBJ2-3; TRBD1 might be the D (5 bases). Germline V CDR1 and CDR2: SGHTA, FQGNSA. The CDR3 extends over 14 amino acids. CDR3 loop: CASGLGQGTDTQYF. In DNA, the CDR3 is TGTGCCAGCGGCTTAGGTCAGGGTACAGATACGCAGTATTTT.

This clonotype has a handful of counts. CDR3 sequence (DNA): TGTGCCAGCAGCTTAATCGCTGGGGCCAACGTCCTGACTTTC. It is translated as CASSLIAGANVLTF. The V and J genes are TRBV7-2 and TRBJ2-6; D gene unclear. The V end lost 2 bases, the J end lost 2 bases, and 4 bases lay between the germline ends. CDR1 is SGHTA, CDR2 FQGNSA, per germline. This CDR3 spans 14 amino acids.

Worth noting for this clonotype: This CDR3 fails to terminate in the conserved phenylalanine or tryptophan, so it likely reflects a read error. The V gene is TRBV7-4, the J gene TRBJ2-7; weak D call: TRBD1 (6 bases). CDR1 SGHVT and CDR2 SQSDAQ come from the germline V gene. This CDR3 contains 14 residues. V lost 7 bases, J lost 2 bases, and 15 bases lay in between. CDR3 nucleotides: TGTGCCAGCATCGATACCGGGACACCCTACGAGCAGTACTTG. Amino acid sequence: CASIDTGTPYEQYL.

The CDR3 here is CASSESAGNTGELFF. For the CDR3, the DNA is TGTGCCAGCAGTGAGTCGGCGGGGAACACCGGGGAGCTGTTTTTT. The chain combines TRBV6-6 with TRBJ1-1; a possible D gene is TRBD2 (5 bases). The J call is in doubt because the DNA end fits TRBJ2-2 better. Germline V CDR1 and CDR2: MNHNY, SVGAGI (reference sequence). The CDR3 spans 15 residues.